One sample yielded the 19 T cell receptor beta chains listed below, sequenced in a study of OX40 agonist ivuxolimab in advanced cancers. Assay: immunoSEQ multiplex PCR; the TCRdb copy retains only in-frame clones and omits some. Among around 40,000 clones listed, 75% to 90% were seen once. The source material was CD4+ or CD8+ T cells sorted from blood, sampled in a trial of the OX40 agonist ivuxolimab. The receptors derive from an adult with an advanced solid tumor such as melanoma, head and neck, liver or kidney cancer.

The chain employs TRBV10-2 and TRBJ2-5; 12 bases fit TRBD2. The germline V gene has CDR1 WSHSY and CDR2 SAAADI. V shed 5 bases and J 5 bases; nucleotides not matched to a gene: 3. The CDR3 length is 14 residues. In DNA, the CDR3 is TGCGCCAGCAGTAGGACTAGCGGGGTGGAGACCCAGTACTTC. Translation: CASSRTSGVETQYF.

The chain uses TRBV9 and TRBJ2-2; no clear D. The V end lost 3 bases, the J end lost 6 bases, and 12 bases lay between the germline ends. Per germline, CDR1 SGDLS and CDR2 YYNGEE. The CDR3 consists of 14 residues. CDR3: CASSGSDRAGELFF. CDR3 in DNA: TGTGCCAGCAGCGGCTCGGATCGGGCCGGGGAGCTGTTTTTT.

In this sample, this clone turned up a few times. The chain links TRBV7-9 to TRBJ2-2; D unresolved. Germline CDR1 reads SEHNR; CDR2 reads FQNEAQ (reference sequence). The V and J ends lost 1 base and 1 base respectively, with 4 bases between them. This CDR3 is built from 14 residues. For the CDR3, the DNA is TGTGCCAGCAGCTTAGGGTTGAACACCGGGGAGCTGTTTTTT. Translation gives CASSLGLNTGELFF.

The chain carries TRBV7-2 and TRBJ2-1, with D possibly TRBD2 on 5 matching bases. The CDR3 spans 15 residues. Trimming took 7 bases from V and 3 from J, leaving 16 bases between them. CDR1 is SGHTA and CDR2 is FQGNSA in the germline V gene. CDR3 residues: CASTQRWENYNEQFF. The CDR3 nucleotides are TGTGCCAGCACCCAGAGGTGGGAGAACTACAATGAGCAGTTCTTC.

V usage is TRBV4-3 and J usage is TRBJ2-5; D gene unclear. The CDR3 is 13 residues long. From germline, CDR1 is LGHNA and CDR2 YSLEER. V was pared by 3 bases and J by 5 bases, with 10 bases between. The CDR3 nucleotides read TGCGCCAGCAGCCAGGTTCTATTTGAGACCCAGTACTTC. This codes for CASSQVLFETQYF.

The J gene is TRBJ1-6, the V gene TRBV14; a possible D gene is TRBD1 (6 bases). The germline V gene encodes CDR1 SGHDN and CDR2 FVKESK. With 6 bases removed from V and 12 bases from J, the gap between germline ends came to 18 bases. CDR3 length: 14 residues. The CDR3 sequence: CASRPDSQSEPLHF. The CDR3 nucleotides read TGTGCCAGCAGGCCGGACAGTCAGAGTGAACCCCTCCACTTT.

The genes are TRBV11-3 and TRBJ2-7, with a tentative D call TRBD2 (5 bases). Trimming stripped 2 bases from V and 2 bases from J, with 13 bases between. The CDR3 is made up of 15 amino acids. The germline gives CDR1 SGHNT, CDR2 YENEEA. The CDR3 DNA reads TGTGCCAGCAGCTTAAGGACTCTCGCTGCCTACGAGCAGTACTTC. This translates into CASSLRTLAAYEQYF.

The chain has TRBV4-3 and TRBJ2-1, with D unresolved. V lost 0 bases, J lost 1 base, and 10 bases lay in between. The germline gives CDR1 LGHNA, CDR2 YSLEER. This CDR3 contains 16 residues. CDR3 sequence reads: CASSQEAAHSYNEQFF. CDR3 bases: TGCGCCAGCAGCCAAGAGGCAGCCCATTCCTACAATGAGCAGTTCTTC.

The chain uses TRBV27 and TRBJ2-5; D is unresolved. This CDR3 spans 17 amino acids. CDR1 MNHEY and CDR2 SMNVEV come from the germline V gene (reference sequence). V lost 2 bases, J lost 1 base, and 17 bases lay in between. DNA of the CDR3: TGTGCCAGCAGTTTAAAGGGCGTCATCGGCGGCCAAGAGACCCAGTACTTC. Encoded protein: CASSLKGVIGGQETQYF.

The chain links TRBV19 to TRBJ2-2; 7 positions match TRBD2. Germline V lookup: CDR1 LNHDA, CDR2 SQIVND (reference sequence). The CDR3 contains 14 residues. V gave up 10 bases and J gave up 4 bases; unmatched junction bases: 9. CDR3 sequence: CATGGGISTGELFF. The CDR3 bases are TGTGCCACTGGGGGAGGGATTAGCACCGGGGAGCTGTTTTTT.

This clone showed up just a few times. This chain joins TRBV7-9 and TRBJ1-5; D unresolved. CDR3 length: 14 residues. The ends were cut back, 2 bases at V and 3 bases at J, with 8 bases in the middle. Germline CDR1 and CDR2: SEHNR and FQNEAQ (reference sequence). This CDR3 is CASSLISINQPQHF. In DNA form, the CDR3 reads TGTGCCAGCAGCTTAATCAGCATCAATCAGCCCCAGCATTTT.

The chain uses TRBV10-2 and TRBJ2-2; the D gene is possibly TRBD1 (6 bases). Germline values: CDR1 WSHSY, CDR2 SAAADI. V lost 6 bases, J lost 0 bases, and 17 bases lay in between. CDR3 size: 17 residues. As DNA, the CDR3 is TGCGCCAGCAGCCCCCTCCGGGACATTACGAACACCGGGGAGCTGTTTTTT. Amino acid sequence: CASSPLRDITNTGELFF.

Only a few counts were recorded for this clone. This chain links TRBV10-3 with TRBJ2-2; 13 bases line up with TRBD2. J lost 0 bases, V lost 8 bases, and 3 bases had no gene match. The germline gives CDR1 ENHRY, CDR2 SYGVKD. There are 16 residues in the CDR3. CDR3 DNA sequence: TGTGCCATCGGGGGACTAGCGGGATCGAACACCGGGGAGCTGTTTTTT. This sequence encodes CAIGGLAGSNTGELFF.

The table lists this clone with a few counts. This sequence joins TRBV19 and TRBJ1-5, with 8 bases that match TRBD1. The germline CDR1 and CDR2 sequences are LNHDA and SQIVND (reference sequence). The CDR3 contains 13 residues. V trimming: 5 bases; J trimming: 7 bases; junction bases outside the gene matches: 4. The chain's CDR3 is CASSGTGPQPQHF. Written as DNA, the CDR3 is TGTGCCAGTAGTGGGACAGGTCCCCAGCCCCAGCATTTT.

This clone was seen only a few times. CDR3 coding DNA: TGTGCCATCAGTTACAGGGGGAGTGCTGGCTACACCTTC. Residues: CAISYRGSAGYTF. The chain carries TRBV10-3 and TRBJ1-2; 8 nucleotides match TRBD1. The J segment lost 7 bases and the V segment lost 5 bases, leaving 6 bases of the junction unmatched. The CDR3 covers 13 residues. CDR1 is ENHRY, CDR2 SYGVKD, per germline.

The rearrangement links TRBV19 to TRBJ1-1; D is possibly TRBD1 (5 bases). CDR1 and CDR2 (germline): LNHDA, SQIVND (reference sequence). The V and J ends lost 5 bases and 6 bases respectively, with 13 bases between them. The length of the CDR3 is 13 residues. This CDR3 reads CASSSLRDAEAFF. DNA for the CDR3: TGTGCCAGTAGTTCCCTCAGGGACGCTGAAGCTTTCTTT.

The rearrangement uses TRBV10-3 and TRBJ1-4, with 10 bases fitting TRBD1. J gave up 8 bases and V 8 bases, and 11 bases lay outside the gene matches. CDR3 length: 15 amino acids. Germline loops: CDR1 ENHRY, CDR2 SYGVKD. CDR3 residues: CAIAGDRGGGEKLFF. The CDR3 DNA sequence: TGTGCCATCGCCGGGGACAGGGGCGGAGGGGAAAAACTGTTTTTT.

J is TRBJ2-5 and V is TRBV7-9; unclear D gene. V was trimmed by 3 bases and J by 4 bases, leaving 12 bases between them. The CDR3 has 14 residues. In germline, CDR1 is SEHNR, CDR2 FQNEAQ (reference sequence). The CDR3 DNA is TGTGCCAGCAGCTTGAGCGCTTCGGGAGAGACCCAGTACTTC. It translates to CASSLSASGETQYF.

In nucleotides, the CDR3 is TGTGCCAGCAGTTTAAGGGCCTCGGTGGGTGTCTATGGCTACACCTTC. Translating gives CASSLRASVGVYGYTF. The chain joins TRBV27 to TRBJ1-2; no clear D. Trimming took 2 bases from V and 4 from J, leaving 17 bases between them. Germline values: CDR1 MNHEY, CDR2 SMNVEV (reference sequence). This CDR3 is 16 amino acids long.